The 2 T cell receptor beta chains listed next were all sequenced from one sample in a study of cytomegalovirus exposure and HLA in healthy donors (dated by TCRdb to about 2017). Libraries were built with the immunoSEQ multiplex PCR assay. A mixture of 60 forward primers for TCR Vbeta segments and 13 reverse primers for TCR Jbeta segments was used in the multiplex PCR. The table was pulled from immuneACCESS by TCRdb, which kept in-frame rearrangements only. Such tables lose some clones; where checked, under half of the loss comes from unresolved V genes, and the rest has no known cause. A total of about 110,000 clones appear in this sample, 70% to 85% of them only once. Of the sample, roughly 0.79% is held by the ten largest clones. Input material: PBMCs. The origin of the receptors is a boy younger than 18 in good health and CMV-seronegative.

V is TRBV30 and J is TRBJ2-7; no clear D. Trimming left V 2 bases short and J 3 bases short, with 8 bases between. Germline assignment: CDR1 GTSNPN and CDR2 SVGIG (reference sequence). This CDR3 has 12 residues. CDR3 sequence: CAWSFNSYEQYF. CDR3 DNA sequence: TGTGCCTGGAGTTTTAACAGCTACGAGCAGTACTTC.

This chain uses TRBV4-1 with TRBJ2-7, with D possibly matching TRBD1 (6 bases). CDR1 MGHRA and CDR2 YSYEKL come from the germline V gene. The CDR3 spans 16 residues. Trimming cost V 0 bases and J 0 bases, with 12 bases left between them. CDR3 sequence reads: CASSQDPGRGSYEQYF. The CDR3 coding sequence is TGCGCCAGCAGCCAAGATCCCGGCAGGGGCTCCTACGAGCAGTACTTC.